This entry lists 4 T cell receptor beta chains sequenced from one sample in a study of shared clonotypes between healthy human individuals. CD45RO-negative, CCR7-positively selected cells formed the naive CD8 fraction, excluding terminally differentiated effector memory CD45RA+ cells. Some clones are missing from TCRdb's copy, which holds only in-frame ones; the method was immunoSEQ multiplex PCR. The repertoire holds 550,000 to 750,000 clones, with around 95% as singletons. Sequences were obtained from naive CD8+ T cells sorted from blood. These receptors originate from a woman under 40 in good health.

This sequence joins TRBV5-4 and TRBJ2-7; 8 nucleotides match TRBD2. CDR1 and CDR2 (germline): SGHNT, YYREEE (reference sequence). The V segment lost 4 bases and the J segment 8 bases; nucleotides outside the gene matches: 5. The CDR3 has 12 residues. The CDR3 is CASSPGGRQQYF. For the CDR3, the DNA is TGTGCCAGCAGCCCGGGGGGGAGACAGCAGTACTTC. Full variable domain (remainder filled in from reference TRBV5-4 and TRBJ2-7): ETGVTQSPTHLIKTRGQQVTLRCSSQSGHNTVSWYQQALGQGPQFIFQYYREEENGRGNFPPRFSGLQFPNYSSELNVNALELDDSALYLCASSPGGRQQYFGPGTRLTVT.

The chain has TRBV13 and TRBJ2-1; D not certain. The germline gives CDR1 PRHDT, CDR2 FYEKMQ (reference sequence). V was pared by 0 bases and J by 6 bases, with 3 bases between. This CDR3 contains 12 residues. The CDR3 nucleotides read TGTGCCAGCAGCTTAGGCGTCAATGAGCAGTTCTTC. Protein: CASSLGVNEQFF. Together with reference TRBV13 and TRBJ2-1, the CDR3 gives the full variable domain: AAGVIQSPRHLIKEKRETATLKCYPIPRHDTVYWYQQGPGQDPQFLISFYEKMQSDKGSIPDRFSAQQFSDYHSELNMSSLELGDSALYFCASSLGVNEQFFGPGTRLTVL.

The rearrangement links TRBV4-1 to TRBJ1-5; TRBD1 matches at 9 bases. V lost 5 bases to trimming and J lost 6 bases; unmatched junction nucleotides: 11. Germline CDR1 MGHRA, CDR2 YSYEKL. The CDR3 totals 16 residues. The CDR3 nucleotides read TGCGCCAGCAGCTTGGAACAGGGGGCACTGGGTCAGCCCCAGCATTTT. As protein: CASSLEQGALGQPQHF.

The chain combines TRBV19 with TRBJ2-1, with 12 bases matching TRBD2. J was trimmed by 4 bases and V by 5 bases; bases with no gene match: 6. The CDR3 sequence is 16 residues long. Germline lookup yields CDR1 LNHDA and CDR2 SQIVND (reference sequence). The chain's CDR3 is CASSWRLAGVYNEQFF. For the CDR3, the DNA is TGTGCCAGTAGTTGGCGACTAGCGGGAGTTTACAATGAGCAGTTCTTC.